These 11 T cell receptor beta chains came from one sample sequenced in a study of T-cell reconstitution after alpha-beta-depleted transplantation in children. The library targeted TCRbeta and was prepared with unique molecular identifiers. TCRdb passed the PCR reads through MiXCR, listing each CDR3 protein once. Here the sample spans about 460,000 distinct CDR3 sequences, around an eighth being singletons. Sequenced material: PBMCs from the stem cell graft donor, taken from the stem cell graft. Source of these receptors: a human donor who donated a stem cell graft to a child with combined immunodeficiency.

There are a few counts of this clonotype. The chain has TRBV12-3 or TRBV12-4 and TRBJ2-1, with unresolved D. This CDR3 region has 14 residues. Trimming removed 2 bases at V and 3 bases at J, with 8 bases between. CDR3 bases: TGTGCCAGCAGTTTACGGCTAAACTACAATGAGCAGTTCTTC. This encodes CASSLRLNYNEQFF.

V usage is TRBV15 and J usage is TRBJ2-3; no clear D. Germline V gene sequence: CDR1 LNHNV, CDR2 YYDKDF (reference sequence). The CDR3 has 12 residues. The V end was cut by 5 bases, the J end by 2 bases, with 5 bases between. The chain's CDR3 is CATSPSTDTQYF. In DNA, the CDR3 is TGTGCCACCAGCCCATCCACAGATACGCAGTATTTT.

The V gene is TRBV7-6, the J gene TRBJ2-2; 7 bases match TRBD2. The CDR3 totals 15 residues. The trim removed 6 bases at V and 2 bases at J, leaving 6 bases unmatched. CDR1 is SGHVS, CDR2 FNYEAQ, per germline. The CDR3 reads CASSGRLANTGELFF. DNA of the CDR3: TGTGCCAGCAGTGGTAGACTAGCTAACACCGGGGAGCTGTTTTTT.

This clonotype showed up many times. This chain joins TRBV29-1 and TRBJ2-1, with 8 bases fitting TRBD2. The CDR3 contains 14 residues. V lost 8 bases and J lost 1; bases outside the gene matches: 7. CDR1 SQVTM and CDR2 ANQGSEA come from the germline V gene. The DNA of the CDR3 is TGCAGCACCAAAGCGGGGGTTTCCTACAATGAGCAGTTCTTC. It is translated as CSTKAGVSYNEQFF.

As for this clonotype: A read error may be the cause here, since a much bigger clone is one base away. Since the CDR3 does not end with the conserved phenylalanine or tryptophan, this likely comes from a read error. The CDR3 DNA sequence: TGTGCCAGCAGTTTAAGCCATGAAAAACTGTTTTCT. It translates to CASSLSHEKLFS. This chain connects TRBV12-3 or TRBV12-4 to TRBJ1-4; D is undetermined. The V gene lost 2 bases and the J gene lost 6 bases, with 4 bases spanning the gap. This CDR3 comprises 12 residues.

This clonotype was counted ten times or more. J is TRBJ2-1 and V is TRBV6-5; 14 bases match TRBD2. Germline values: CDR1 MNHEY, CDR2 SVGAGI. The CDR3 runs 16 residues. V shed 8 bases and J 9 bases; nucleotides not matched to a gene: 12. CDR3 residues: CASGTSGRVGKGEQFF. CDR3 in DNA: TGTGCCAGCGGGACTAGCGGGAGAGTGGGCAAGGGTGAGCAGTTCTTC.

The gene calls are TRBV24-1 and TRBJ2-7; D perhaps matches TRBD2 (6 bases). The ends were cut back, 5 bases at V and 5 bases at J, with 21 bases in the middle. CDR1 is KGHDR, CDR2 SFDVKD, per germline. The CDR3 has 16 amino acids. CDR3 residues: CATSASPSALMDEQYF. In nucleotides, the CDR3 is TGTGCCACCAGTGCCTCCCCTAGCGCCCTTATGGACGAGCAGTACTTC.

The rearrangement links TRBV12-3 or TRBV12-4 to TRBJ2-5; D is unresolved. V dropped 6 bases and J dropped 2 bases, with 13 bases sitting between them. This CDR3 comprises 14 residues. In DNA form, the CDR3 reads TGTGCCAGCAGCCATCACGGTGGGCAAGAGACCCAGTACTTC. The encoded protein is CASSHHGGQETQYF.

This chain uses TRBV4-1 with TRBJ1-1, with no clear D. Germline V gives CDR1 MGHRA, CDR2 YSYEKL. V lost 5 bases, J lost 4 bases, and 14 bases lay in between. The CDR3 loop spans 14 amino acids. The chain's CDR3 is CASSFEGLITEAFF. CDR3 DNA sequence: TGCGCCAGCAGCTTCGAAGGCCTGATCACTGAAGCTTTCTTT.

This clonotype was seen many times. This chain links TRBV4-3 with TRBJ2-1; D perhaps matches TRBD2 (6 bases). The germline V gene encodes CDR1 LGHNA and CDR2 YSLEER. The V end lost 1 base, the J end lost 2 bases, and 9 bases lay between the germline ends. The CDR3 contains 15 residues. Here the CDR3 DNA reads TGCGCCAGCAGCCAAGGGCTAGCGACCTACAATGAGCAGTTCTTC. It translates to CASSQGLATYNEQFF.

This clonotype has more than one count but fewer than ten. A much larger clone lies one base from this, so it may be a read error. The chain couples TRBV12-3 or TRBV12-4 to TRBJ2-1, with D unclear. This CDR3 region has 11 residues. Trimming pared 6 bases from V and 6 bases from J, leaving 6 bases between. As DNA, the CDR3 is TGTGCCAGCAGCGGGTTCAATGAGCAGTTCTTC. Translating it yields CASSGFNEQFF.